The 28 T cell receptor beta chains below come from one sample, sequenced in a study of blood T cell repertoires in COVID-19. Produced via immunoSEQ multiplex PCR; TCRdb's table is partial and in-frame only. The table includes more than 95,000 clones, approximately 82% detected once. Material: peripheral blood. The origin of the receptors is a man aged 25-45 years with acute or convalescent COVID-19.

Here the CDR3 DNA reads TGTGCCAGCAGTTACCTCGGACAGGGGGCGATCAATCAGCCCCAGCATTTT. This gives the protein CASSYLGQGAINQPQHF. The genes are TRBV6-2 or TRBV6-3 and TRBJ1-5, with 11 bases that match TRBD1. In germline, CDR1 is MNHEY, CDR2 SVGEGT. Losses at the gene ends were 2 bases for V and 3 bases for J; bases not matched to a gene: 6. This CDR3 is built from 17 residues.

The gene calls are TRBV6-1 and TRBJ1-2, with D unresolved. From germline, CDR1 is MNHNS and CDR2 SASEGT. V shed 5 bases and J shed 3 bases, with 7 bases lying between them. This CDR3 region has 12 residues. CDR3 protein: CASSYSDYGYTF. CDR3 DNA sequence: TGTGCCAGCAGTTATAGTGACTATGGCTACACCTTC.

This clone was observed once. The chain employs TRBV4-3 and TRBJ1-1, with D possibly matching TRBD1 (5 bases). V lost 1 base and J 3 bases, leaving 21 bases between the germline ends. CDR1 and CDR2 (germline): LGHNA, YSLEER. The CDR3 spans 18 residues. The CDR3 spells CASSQAWGMGGVHTEAFF. CDR3 bases: TGCGCCAGCAGCCAAGCCTGGGGGATGGGAGGGGTGCACACTGAAGCTTTCTTT.

This clone showed up just once. CDR3 in amino acids: CASSLVSGGTQYF. In nucleotides, the CDR3 is TGTGCCAGCAGCTTAGTGTCGGGGGGGACCCAGTACTTC. J is TRBJ2-5 and V is TRBV7-2; 7 bases match TRBD2. This CDR3 has 13 amino acids. V trimming: 1 base; J trimming: 7 bases; junction bases outside the gene matches: 3. Germline CDR1 is SGHTA and CDR2 is FQGNSA. Based on the CDR3 plus reference TRBV7-2 and TRBJ2-5, the full variable domain is GAGVSQSPSNKVTEKGKDVELRCDPISGHTALYWYRQSLGQGLEFLIYFQGNSAPDKSGLPSDRFSAERTGGSVSTLTIQRTQQEDSAVYLCASSLVSGGTQYFGPGTRLLVL.

The chain uses TRBV27 and TRBJ1-2; unclear D gene. Per the germline V gene, CDR1 is MNHEY and CDR2 is SMNVEV (reference sequence). This CDR3 region has 15 residues. The V end lost 0 bases, the J end lost 0 bases, and 8 bases lay between the germline ends. The CDR3 region is CASSLSREPNYGYTF. The CDR3 DNA is TGTGCCAGCAGTTTATCACGGGAACCTAACTATGGCTACACCTTC.

The chain uses TRBV4-3 and TRBJ2-7, with a possible D match to TRBD1 (6 bases). Germline V lookup: CDR1 LGHNA, CDR2 YSLEER. This CDR3 region has 16 residues. Trimming took off 3 bases at V and 1 base at J, with 16 bases between the two ends. In nucleotides, the CDR3 is TGCGCCAGCAGCCAGGGCACAGGGAAGGGATCCTACGAGCAGTACTTC. It codes for CASSQGTGKGSYEQYF.

The table lists this clone with a few counts. The gene calls are TRBV18 and TRBJ1-5, with 10 bases that match TRBD1. Germline CDR1 is KGHSH and CDR2 is LQKENI. The length of the CDR3 is 16 residues. J lost 6 bases, V lost 5 bases, and 10 bases had no gene match. The CDR3 DNA reads as TGTGCCAGCTCAGACGGGACAGGGGTCGGGGGTCAGCCCCAGCATTTT. Residues: CASSDGTGVGGQPQHF.

The chain recombines TRBV14 with TRBJ2-1; TRBD1 might be the D (5 bases). Germline V gene sequence: CDR1 SGHDN, CDR2 FVKESK. V was shortened by 4 bases and J by 8 bases, with 9 bases between the two germline ends. The CDR3 consists of 12 residues. DNA for the CDR3: TGTGCCAGCAGCCTCCGACAGCATGAGCAGTTCTTC. This encodes CASSLRQHEQFF.

This clone was detected only a few times. The J gene is TRBJ1-6, the V gene TRBV11-2; D is uncertain. V shed 6 bases and J shed 8 bases, with 11 bases lying between them. CDR3 size: 13 residues. Germline CDR1 and CDR2: SGHAT and FQNNGV. The CDR3 loop reads CASSLRTDSPLHF. The CDR3 region has the DNA TGTGCCAGCAGTCTCCGAACTGATTCACCCCTCCACTTT.

The CDR3 DNA sequence: TGTGCCAGCTCACCCCCGCACCGCGGCTCCTCCGGCTCACCCCTCCACTTT. As protein: CASSPPHRGSSGSPLHF. The chain links TRBV18 to TRBJ1-6; no firm D call. Germline loops: CDR1 KGHSH, CDR2 LQKENI. V shed 3 bases and J shed 10 bases, with 22 bases lying between them. The CDR3 sequence is 17 residues long.

J is TRBJ2-7 and V is TRBV5-8; a possible D gene is TRBD1 (5 bases). CDR3 length: 15 residues. V lost 0 bases and J 3 bases, leaving 13 bases between the germline ends. Per the germline V gene, CDR1 is SGHTS and CDR2 is YDEGEE. The CDR3 nucleotides are TGTGCCAGCAGCTTGGCAACAGGCAAGGTCTACGAGCAGTACTTC. This gives the protein CASSLATGKVYEQYF.

The chain couples TRBV19 to TRBJ2-7; TRBD2 matches 7 bases. Germline V gene data show CDR1 as LNHDA and CDR2 as SQIVND (reference sequence). The V gene end was trimmed by 3 bases and the J gene end by 0 bases; junction bases not matched to a gene: 5. There are 15 residues in the CDR3. CDR3 sequence reads: CASSINRDYSYEQYF. DNA for the CDR3: TGTGCCAGTAGTATCAACCGGGACTACTCCTACGAGCAGTACTTC.

This chain uses TRBV3-1 (or the pseudogene TRBV3-2) with TRBJ1-5; D is unclear. CDR3 length equals 13 residues. Germline CDR1 reads LGHDT; CDR2 reads YNNKEL (reference sequence). The V end was cut by 3 bases, the J end by 6 bases, with 9 bases between. CDR3 sequence: CASSHESRQPQHF. Written as DNA, the CDR3 is TGTGCCAGCAGCCATGAGTCTCGTCAGCCCCAGCATTTT.

A single count supports this clone. V gene TRBV30 combines with J gene TRBJ2-3; 9 bases map to TRBD2. This CDR3 is 15 amino acids long. The germline V gene encodes CDR1 GTSNPN and CDR2 SVGIG (reference sequence). V was pared by 6 bases and J by 0 bases, with 7 bases of the junction left unmatched. The CDR3 bases are TGTGCCTGTCATAGCGGGAGTACTAGCACAGATACGCAGTATTTT. This gives the protein CACHSGSTSTDTQYF.

This rearrangement joins TRBV4-1 to TRBJ2-5; possibly TRBD2 for D (6 bases). The germline gives CDR1 MGHRA, CDR2 YSYEKL. The CDR3 totals 14 residues. Trimming cost V 0 bases and J 5 bases, with 10 bases left between them. CDR3 coding DNA: TGCGCCAGCAGCCAAGATGTGGCGGGGGAGACCCAGTACTTC. Protein product: CASSQDVAGETQYF.

The CDR3 DNA is TGTGCCAGCAGTTCGGCTGGGGGGTTCAATGAGCAGTTCTTC. Translated, it gives CASSSAGGFNEQFF. V usage is TRBV27 and J usage is TRBJ2-1; the D gene is possibly TRBD2 (6 bases). This CDR3 contains 14 residues. V lost 4 bases and J lost 6, with 13 bases in between. Germline V lookup: CDR1 MNHEY, CDR2 SMNVEV (reference sequence).

The V call is TRBV10-2, the J call TRBJ1-5; the match to TRBD1 covers 8 bases. CDR3 size: 14 residues. Germline-derived CDR1 and CDR2 are WSHSY and SAAADI. V was clipped by 2 bases and J by 7 bases; unmatched bases: 4. Written as DNA, the CDR3 is TGCGCCAGCAGTGAGACAGGGGGAGGCCAGCCCCAGCATTTT. This encodes CASSETGGGQPQHF.

CDR3 DNA sequence: TGTGCCAGCAGCCAAGCAGGGGATTATGGCTACACCTTC. Protein: CASSQAGDYGYTF. The rearrangement joins TRBV3-1 (or the pseudogene TRBV3-2) to TRBJ1-2; perhaps TRBD1 as D (6 bases). The CDR3 is 13 amino acids. Trimming left V 1 base short and J 5 bases short, with 8 bases between. Germline V gene sequence: CDR1 LGHDT, CDR2 YNNKEL (reference sequence).

The chain carries TRBV27 and TRBJ2-1; D is unclear. V lost 5 bases and J 1 base, leaving 12 bases between the germline ends. This CDR3 has 15 amino acids. Looked up from germline, CDR1 is MNHEY and CDR2 is SMNVEV (reference sequence). The CDR3 protein is CASSPPSFSYNEQFF. The CDR3 region has the DNA TGTGCCAGCAGTCCCCCCTCCTTTTCCTACAATGAGCAGTTCTTC.

The rearrangement links TRBV5-1 to TRBJ1-1, with 8 nucleotides matching TRBD1. V shed 8 bases, J shed 1 base, and the junction held 7 bases outside the gene matches. The germline V gene has CDR1 SGHRS and CDR2 YFSETQ. CDR3 size: 14 residues. The DNA of the CDR3 is TGCGCCAGTAGAACCGGGACAGGGAACACTGAAGCTTTCTTT. Encoded protein: CASRTGTGNTEAFF.

The genes are TRBV7-2 and TRBJ1-5; 7 bases line up with TRBD1. The germline V gene has CDR1 SGHTA and CDR2 FQGNSA. The CDR3 contains 13 residues. Trimming removed 5 bases from V and 7 bases from J; junction bases left unmatched: 5. The CDR3 loop reads CASSLDRDQPQHF. CDR3 bases: TGTGCCAGCAGCCTTGACAGGGACCAGCCCCAGCATTTT.

The rearrangement uses TRBV9 and TRBJ1-3, with TRBD1 identical over 7 bases. The J segment lost 7 bases and the V segment lost 4 bases, leaving 14 bases of the junction unmatched. This CDR3 comprises 16 residues. The germline CDR1 and CDR2 sequences are SGDLS and YYNGEE. The CDR3 sequence: CASSLGQQGKGNTIYF. As DNA, the CDR3 is TGTGCCAGCAGCCTAGGGCAACAGGGGAAAGGGAACACCATATATTTT.

This chain uses TRBV7-9 with TRBJ2-1, with 7 bases fitting TRBD2. V was clipped by 8 bases and J by 2 bases; unmatched bases: 9. CDR1 is SEHNR, CDR2 FQNEAQ, per germline (reference sequence). The CDR3 contains 15 residues. The DNA of the CDR3 is TGTGCCAGCGCCTTTGGGGGGGGTGCCTACAATGAGCAGTTCTTC. Residues: CASAFGGGAYNEQFF. Supplemented by reference TRBV7-9 and TRBJ2-1, the full variable domain reads DTGVSQNPRHKITKRGQNVTFRCDPISEHNRLYWYRQTLGQGPEFLTYFQNEAQLEKSRLLSDRFSAERPKGSFSTLEIQRTEQGDSAMYLCASAFGGGAYNEQFFGPGTRLTVL.

The rearrangement links TRBV19 to TRBJ1-5; D not certain. Trimming cost V 1 base and J 0 bases, with 10 bases left between them. CDR1 and CDR2 from the germline V gene are LNHDA and SQIVND (reference sequence). The CDR3 covers 16 residues. DNA of the CDR3: TGTGCCAGTAGTATAGGCGGAGGTTCTAGCAATCAGCCCCAGCATTTT. This sequence encodes CASSIGGGSSNQPQHF.

This chain connects TRBV7-3 to TRBJ2-2, with a possible D match to TRBD1 (5 bases). The germline V and J ends were trimmed by 3 bases and 5 bases, with 10 bases remaining between them. The CDR3 has 14 residues. Germline assignment: CDR1 SGHTA and CDR2 FQGTGA. The DNA of the CDR3 is TGTGCCAGCAGCTTGGACACTATGACCGGGGAGCTGTTTTTT. This translates into CASSLDTMTGELFF.

This sequence joins TRBV10-3 and TRBJ1-1, with 7 bases fitting TRBD1. After removal of 2 bases from V and 10 bases from J, the junction contained 1 base not matched to a gene. Germline assignment: CDR1 ENHRY and CDR2 SYGVKD. There are 11 residues in the CDR3. The CDR3 DNA reads as TGTGCCATCAGTGAGCCAGGGGGAGCTTTCTTT. Its protein product is CAISEPGGAFF.

V is TRBV19 and J is TRBJ1-5; D gene uncertain. V was cut by 3 bases and J by 1 base, with 13 bases left in between. CDR3 length equals 16 residues. The germline V gene encodes CDR1 LNHDA and CDR2 SQIVND (reference sequence). CDR3 residues: CASSILKSRSNQPQHF. For the CDR3, the DNA is TGTGCCAGTAGTATTTTAAAGAGCCGAAGCAATCAGCCCCAGCATTTT.

The chain uses TRBV7-6 and TRBJ2-7, with a possible D match to TRBD2 (6 bases). This CDR3 comprises 15 residues. CDR1 is SGHVS, CDR2 FNYEAQ, per germline. The V gene lost 5 bases and the J gene lost 1 base, with 15 bases spanning the gap. In DNA form, the CDR3 reads TGTGCCAGCAGCATCGGGAGCGCGTCTTCCTACGAGCAGTACTTC. Amino acid sequence: CASSIGSASSYEQYF.